This TCR beta chain comes out of a study of OX40 agonist ivuxolimab in advanced cancers. Study-level background: Ivuxolimab was an agonistic, fully human IgG2 monoclonal antibody directed against OX40 (CD134), a costimulatory receptor. Among the roughly 50 dose-escalation patients, roughly 20 had hepatocellular carcinoma, roughly 15 melanoma, 9 renal cell carcinoma and 9 head and neck cancer. Partial responses were achieved by three dose-escalation patients, of whom one had hepatocellular carcinoma and two had cutaneous melanoma. Intravenous ivuxolimab was administered to patients every 2 weeks at six dose levels: 0.01, 0.1, 0.3, 1.5, 3 and 10 mg/kg. In the dose-escalation cohort, roughly four fifths of patients were male, and the mean age was approximately 64 years, with a range of about 23 to 90. Patients were allowed to have had prior anti-PD-1, anti-PD-L1 or anti-CTLA-4 therapy, and roughly 40% of the dose-escalation patients had been treated with checkpoint inhibitors. The paper describes the monotherapy dose-escalation part (N = 52 patients) of the phase I trial of ivuxolimab. The point of sequencing TCRbeta in the periphery was to test whether ivuxolimab changed TCR sequence diversity and drove clonal T-cell expansion.

Patients with a history of autoimmune disease or receiving systemic immunosuppression were excluded from the trial. Peripheral blood for TCR sequencing was collected from all dose cohorts at baseline, on cycle 4 day 1, and on cycle 7 day 1. The samples were taken from a phase I, first-in-human, multicenter, open-label dose-escalation trial of ivuxolimab. Adults with locally advanced or metastatic head and neck squamous cell, hepatocellular, melanoma or renal cell carcinoma were enrolled in the trial. CD4+ and CD8+ T cells were sorted separately from peripheral blood before TCR sequencing. Overall study results and their limits: Low levels of normalized T-cell clonal expansion were also seen in some patients who did not respond. At doses from 0.1 to 3.0 mg/kg, clonal expansion was seen in both CD4+ and CD8+ blood T cells between baseline and week 6. In the 0.1-3.0 mg/kg groups, partial responders were among the patients with the lowest normalized peripheral clonal expansion, particularly in CD8+ T cells. Antigen specificity was not determined for the clonally expanded peripheral T cells. After ivuxolimab, CD8+ T cells had more expanded clones than CD4+ T cells on average.

Notes on this clone: Its antigen remains undetermined. The input lacks base qualities; no much larger clone sits a single base away.

Inclusive of the bounding cysteine and phenylalanine, the CDR3 is 14 residues long. The sequence is cut down to CDR3 DNA, 42 bases in frame from base 1. V is pared back by 0 bases and J by 1 base, with 6 bases lying between the germline termini. From a lookup of the germline V gene (reference sequence), CDR1 and CDR2 are MNHEY and SMNVEV. To sequence the TCRbeta CDR3 region, genomic DNA was isolated from the sorted cells. The immunoSEQ Assay was used to sequence the TCRbeta CDR3 regions. TCRdb retrieved this table from immuneACCESS and kept in-frame rearrangements only. Not all clones are present; in checked studies, unresolved V genes account for under half, and no reason is known for the remainder. The sample table holds about 8,700 clones, of which about 85% were seen once. Of the sample, about 16% is held by the ten largest clones.

The sequences come from CD4+ or CD8+ T cells sorted from blood, collected in a trial of the OX40 agonist ivuxolimab. This sequence uses TRBV27 and TRBJ1-1, with the D gene not confidently named. The TCR comes from an adult with an advanced solid tumor such as melanoma, head and neck, liver or kidney cancer. The DNA sequence follows: TGTGCCAGCAGTTTATCAACAGCGAACACTGAAGCTTTCTTT. Its coded protein is CASSLSTANTEAFF.